This note documents a single T cell receptor beta chain sequence. Its antigen is currently unknown. Thymus was obtained from resections taken during corrective heart surgery. It was healthy Finnish infants having corrective surgery for congenital heart defects who were the donors. This sample was included in a study of human thymus T cells. Study findings and constraints: V and J gene usage appeared biased in thymic and blood repertoires. Highly overlapping thymic repertoires in unrelated individuals were reported by related research.

Using immunoSEQ multiplex PCR, the repertoire was profiled, and TCRdb retains in-frame clones only, with some absent. The sample holds 75,000 to 90,000 clones, around 96% seen once. The V segment lost 6 bases and the J segment 5 bases; nucleotides outside the gene matches: 14. The germline gives CDR1 SEHNR, CDR2 FQNEAQ (reference sequence). The CDR3 length is 16 residues. The gene calls are TRBV7-9 and TRBJ2-3; 7 nucleotides match TRBD1. The sequencing input was thymus tissue. This receptor was obtained from a boy younger than two with a congenital heart defect but otherwise immunologically healthy. CDR3 residues: CASREHRGPARDTQYF. CDR3 DNA sequence: TGTGCCAGCAGAGAGCACAGGGGCCCTGCTAGAGATACGCAGTATTTT.